This TCR beta chain was profiled in a study of blood T cell repertoires in COVID-19. The table came from immunoSEQ multiplex PCR; TCRdb's copy has only in-frame clones and leaves some out. The table shows about 150,000 clones, with 75% to 85% occurring only once. Germline CDR1 is MNHEY and CDR2 is SMNVEV (reference sequence). The CDR3 has 14 residues. Losses at the gene ends were 3 bases for V and 7 bases for J; bases not matched to a gene: 4. The clonotype originates from a woman aged 45-65 years with acute or convalescent COVID-19. The rearrangement links TRBV27 to TRBJ1-2; TRBD1 matches 11 bases. The sample taken for sequencing was peripheral blood. This chain's CDR3 is CASSFTGTGGGYTF. CDR3 DNA sequence: TGTGCCAGCAGTTTTACCGGGACAGGGGGTGGCTACACCTTC.